Each of the 25 T cell receptor beta chains below was sequenced from the same sample in a study of CD8+CD57+ T cells in acquired aplastic anemia. Profiling of TCR beta VDJ combinations and CDR3 sequences used genomic DNA as template. TCRdb recomputed calls from the reads with MiXCR, one row per CDR3 protein. The table has fewer than 250,000 distinct CDR3 sequences, around 59% seen once. The sample was sorted CD4+, CD8+, or CD8+CD57+ T cells (not recorded which) from PBMCs. These receptor sequences come from a human donor in good health, serving as a control.

This clonotype has ten or more counts. The CDR3 here is CASSSTDSGNTIYF. CDR3 sequence (DNA): TGTGCCAGCAGCTCGACAGACTCTGGAAACACCATATATTTT. The chain has TRBV11-2 and TRBJ1-3; tentatively, D is TRBD1 (5 bases). Between the trimmed V and J ends, which lost 4 bases and 0 bases, there was a span of 7 bases. Germline CDR1 reads SGHAT; CDR2 reads FQNNGV. The length of the CDR3 is 14 residues.

This clonotype was seen ten or more times. The V and J genes are TRBV6-4 and TRBJ2-6; D unclear. V was clipped by 3 bases and J by 2 bases, with 8 bases between them. The germline gives CDR1 MRHNA, CDR2 SNTAGT. This CDR3 comprises 15 residues. The CDR3: CASSEKGTGANVLTF. The CDR3, as DNA: TGTGCCAGCAGTGAAAAAGGGACTGGGGCCAACGTCCTGACTTTC.

In this sample, this clonotype turned up many times. The genes are TRBV28 and TRBJ2-7, with D perhaps matching TRBD2 (5 bases). This CDR3 has 15 amino acids. Deletions cut 8 bases from V and 0 bases from J, with 17 bases between. Germline V gene lookup returns CDR1 MDHEN and CDR2 SYDVKM. CDR3 sequence (DNA): TGTGCCAGCCGTCCGTCGGGGTCAGTCTCCTACGAGCAGTACTTC. Translated, it gives CASRPSGSVSYEQYF.

This clonotype has a handful of counts. A much bigger clone sits one base away, suggesting this may be a read error. V gene TRBV12-3 or TRBV12-4 combines with J gene TRBJ2-7, with D unclear. V was pared by 6 bases and J by 4 bases, with 16 bases between. The CDR3 consists of 14 residues. The CDR3 DNA reads TGTGCCAGCAGAGGGATAGGATCGACATACGAGCAGTACTTC. Its protein product is CASRGIGSTYEQYF.

V is TRBV4-2 and J is TRBJ1-2; D may be TRBD1 (5 bases). The germline V gene has CDR1 LGHNA and CDR2 YNFKEQ. This CDR3 spans 12 amino acids. V lost 3 bases, J lost 11 bases, and 13 bases lay in between. CDR3 nucleotides: TGTGCCAGCAGCCAGAGCGCCGGGGGGTACACCTTC. It encodes CASSQSAGGYTF.

The rearrangement joins TRBV25-1 to TRBJ2-5; TRBD1 matches 10 bases. This CDR3 spans 16 amino acids. After removal of 5 bases from V and 2 bases from J, the junction contained 8 bases not matched to a gene. Germline assignment: CDR1 MGHDK and CDR2 SYGVNS. The CDR3 protein is CASSRRTGGGQETQYF. CDR3 DNA: TGTGCCAGCAGTAGGAGGACAGGGGGTGGGCAAGAGACCCAGTACTTC.

The sample holds one count of this clonotype. The V call is TRBV7-3, the J call TRBJ2-7; unclear D gene. The CDR3 covers 13 residues. V gave up 5 bases and J gave up 4 bases, with 12 bases separating them. Germline-derived CDR1 and CDR2 are SGHTA and FQGTGA. CDR3 bases: TGTGCCAGCAGCCTGAAGATGAATTACGAGCAGTACTTC. Amino acid sequence: CASSLKMNYEQYF.

The V and J genes are TRBV7-9 and TRBJ1-6; the match to TRBD1 covers 9 bases. The length of the CDR3 is 15 residues. The trim removed 5 bases at V and 8 bases at J, leaving 7 bases unmatched. Germline CDR1 SEHNR, CDR2 FQNEAQ (reference sequence). DNA for the CDR3: TGTGCCAGCAGCCTACGACGGGACAGGGATTCACCCCTCCACTTT. Its protein is CASSLRRDRDSPLHF.

J is TRBJ2-5 and V is TRBV29-1, with D possibly being TRBD1 (6 bases). The V gene lost 3 bases and the J gene lost 6 bases, with 20 bases spanning the gap. This CDR3 is built from 15 residues. Germline V gives CDR1 SQVTM, CDR2 ANQGSEA. The CDR3 DNA sequence: TGCAGCGTTGATCGCCCTACACAGGGTTCCAAGACCCAGTACTTC. It is translated as CSVDRPTQGSKTQYF.

The V and J genes are TRBV7-2 and TRBJ2-5; 12 bases line up with TRBD2. The V segment lost 5 bases and the J segment 5 bases; nucleotides outside the gene matches: 6. Germline V gene sequence: CDR1 SGHTA, CDR2 FQGNSA. CDR3 length equals 15 residues. CDR3 residues: CASSPTSGGMETQYF. In DNA, the CDR3 is TGTGCCAGCAGCCCGACTAGCGGGGGAATGGAGACCCAGTACTTC.

This clonotype has just one count. The CDR3 does not close with the conserved phenylalanine or tryptophan, likely indicating a read error. The DNA is omitted, as the CDR3 cannot be located on it reliably, and the CDR3 follows TCRdb's listing. V is TRBV7-8 and J is TRBJ2-6. Looked up from germline, CDR1 is SGHVS and CDR2 is FQNEAQ. The CDR3 sequence runs 8 residues, both termini included. CDR3 residues: CASSFQTS.

This clonotype was recorded once. The CDR3 here is CASSSNAYGAGYGYTF. The CDR3 DNA reads TGTGCCAGCAGCTCAAACGCCTATGGAGCGGGATATGGCTACACCTTC. The V and J genes are TRBV7-9 and TRBJ1-2; D remains unclear. Trimming removed 4 bases at V and 5 bases at J, with 20 bases between. Germline-derived CDR1 and CDR2 are SEHNR and FQNEAQ (reference sequence). There are 16 residues in the CDR3.

The genes are TRBV25-1 and TRBJ1-2, with TRBD1 as a possible D gene (6 bases). With 8 bases removed from V and 8 bases from J, the gap between germline ends came to 18 bases. In germline, CDR1 is MGHDK, CDR2 SYGVNS. The CDR3 sequence is 13 residues long. CDR3 residues: CASSTGQSDGYTF. The CDR3 DNA reads as TGTGCCAGCTCAACCGGACAGAGTGACGGCTACACCTTC.

This clonotype was counted many times. This chain uses TRBV6-1 with TRBJ2-7, with a weak D call TRBD2 (6 bases). The CDR3 sequence is 17 residues long. CDR1 is MNHNS and CDR2 is SASEGT in the germline V gene. Trimming shortened V by 6 bases and J by 3 bases, and 24 bases separated the two germline ends. The CDR3 nucleotides read TGTGCCAGCAGCGACCCGATGGGGGGTCAGAACTTCTACGAGCAGTACTTC. Its protein is CASSDPMGGQNFYEQYF.

The chain uses TRBV6-5 and TRBJ1-1; TRBD1 aligns across 7 bases. Germline-derived CDR1 and CDR2 are MNHEY and SVGAGI. This CDR3 spans 15 amino acids. V was pared by 5 bases and J by 4 bases, with 10 bases of the junction left unmatched. Written as DNA, the CDR3 is TGTGCCAGCAGTCCCTTACAGGGGACGGGCACTGAAGCTTTCTTT. Translating gives CASSPLQGTGTEAFF.

This clonotype is labeled medium-sized. The chain combines TRBV24-1 with TRBJ2-2, with D possibly matching TRBD1 (8 bases). V lost 6 bases and J 1 base, leaving 14 bases between the germline ends. The CDR3 consists of 16 residues. Germline CDR1 and CDR2: KGHDR and SFDVKD. This CDR3 is CATSWEGQENTGELFF. In nucleotides, the CDR3 is TGTGCCACCAGTTGGGAGGGACAGGAGAACACCGGGGAGCTGTTTTTT.

On this clonotype itself: One end of the junction fails to match germline, which may point to a read error. The V call is TRBV7-2, the J call TRBJ2-3, with 8 bases aligning to TRBD2. Germline V CDR1 and CDR2: SGHTA, FQGNSA. This CDR3 has 17 amino acids. The DNA of the CDR3 is TGCGCCGGCAGCCAAGATTGCGCGACTAGCGTCACAGATACGCAGTATTTT. It specifies CAGSQDCATSVTDTQYF.

This clonotype was detected many times. The V call is TRBV2, the J call TRBJ1-6, with 8 nucleotides matching TRBD1. Germline V gene lookup returns CDR1 SNHLY and CDR2 FYNNEI. The ends lost 7 bases at V and 10 bases at J; junction bases unmatched: 12. The CDR3 loop spans 15 amino acids. The CDR3 nucleotides are TGTGCCAGCAAAGGGATGGGACAGGTAGACTCACCCCTCCACTTT. Its translation is CASKGMGQVDSPLHF.

The chain carries TRBV7-2 and TRBJ2-1; 8 bases agree with TRBD1. The germline CDR1 and CDR2 sequences are SGHTA and FQGNSA. Trimming took 5 bases from V and 4 from J; bases not matched to a gene: 7. The CDR3 totals 15 residues. CDR3 DNA sequence: TGTGCCAGCAGCCGCGGACAGGGTGCTTACAATGAGCAGTTCTTC. Protein: CASSRGQGAYNEQFF.

This clonotype showed up many times. The chain couples TRBV7-3 to TRBJ2-7; TRBD1 agrees at 9 bases. Looked up from germline, CDR1 is SGHTA and CDR2 is FQGTGA. V trimming: 0 bases; J trimming: 3 bases; junction bases outside the gene matches: 0. The CDR3 spans 14 residues. CDR3 protein: CASSLTGQGYEQYF. DNA for the CDR3: TGTGCCAGCAGCTTAACGGGACAGGGCTACGAGCAGTACTTC.

This clonotype was detected ten times or more. The chain employs TRBV15 and TRBJ1-2; 7 bases map to TRBD1. CDR1 is LNHNV, CDR2 YYDKDF, per germline (reference sequence). This CDR3 is built from 13 residues. With V trimmed by 5 bases and J by 8 bases, 8 bases remained unmatched. The CDR3 is CATSVGQGGGYTF. The CDR3, as DNA: TGTGCCACCAGCGTGGGCCAGGGGGGGGGCTACACCTTC.

This clonotype came up many times. The chain is built from TRBV7-6 and TRBJ1-1; a weak D match, TRBD1 (6 bases). Germline V gene sequence: CDR1 SGHVS, CDR2 FNYEAQ. The CDR3 is 15 residues long. Deletions cut 1 base from V and 5 bases from J, with 14 bases between. CDR3 sequence (DNA): TGTGCCAGCAGCTTAGTAGGGGGGGGGGGGACTGAAGCTTTCTTT. Encoded protein: CASSLVGGGGTEAFF.

This clonotype was detected a few times. The chain carries TRBV19 and TRBJ1-6, with a weak D call TRBD1 (5 bases). Trimming left V 7 bases short and J 8 bases short, with 15 bases between. Germline CDR1 and CDR2: LNHDA and SQIVND (reference sequence). CDR3 length: 14 residues. CDR3 region: CASIGTGSYSPLHF. The CDR3 nucleotides read TGTGCCAGTATCGGGACCGGCTCTTATTCACCCCTCCACTTT.

This clonotype was seen ten or more times. V gene TRBV20-1 combines with J gene TRBJ1-2; D possibly corresponds to TRBD1 (6 bases). This CDR3 spans 15 amino acids. Per germline, CDR1 DFQATT and CDR2 SNEGSKA (reference sequence). The ends were cut back, 4 bases at V and 2 bases at J, with 17 bases in the middle. CDR3 residues: CSAKELGGTNYGYTF. The CDR3 coding sequence is TGCAGTGCTAAGGAGTTAGGGGGGACGAACTATGGCTACACCTTC.

The genes are TRBV2 and TRBJ1-5; no reliable D call. Germline V lookup: CDR1 SNHLY, CDR2 FYNNEI. This CDR3 is 12 amino acids long. V was shortened by 3 bases and J by 9 bases, with 9 bases between the two germline ends. CDR3 DNA: TGTGCCAGCAGTGATCTGGGAGGGCCCCAGCATTTT. Encoded protein: CASSDLGGPQHF.